This entry lists 30 T cell receptor beta chains sequenced from one sample in a study of metastatic and nonmetastatic thyroid tumors. Thyroid surgery took place with no prior treatment in any patient. Using MiXCR, TCRdb re-called clones from the PCR reads. This table has approximately 28,000 clones, around 17% appearing once. Source material: blood. The receptors come from a male donor with papillary thyroid cancer or a benign thyroid nodule (not recorded which). Some clones in this sample may be carry-over from other donors' samples.

This clone was seen many times. The rearrangement joins TRBV9 to TRBJ1-2; no clear D. The ends were cut back, 4 bases at V and 3 bases at J, with 13 bases in the middle. Germline CDR1 is SGDLS and CDR2 is YYNGEE. The CDR3 contains 14 residues. The CDR3 nucleotides read TGTGCCAGCAGCCCCTCTCCCGAGCACTATGGCTACACCTTC. Its protein product is CASSPSPEHYGYTF.

This chain uses TRBV5-1 with TRBJ2-2; a weak D match, TRBD1 (6 bases). Between the trimmed V and J ends, which lost 1 base and 0 bases, there was a span of 10 bases. CDR3 length: 16 residues. CDR1 is SGHRS, CDR2 YFSETQ, per germline. CDR3 nucleotide sequence: TGCGCCAGCAGCTTGATAGGGGACACGAACACCGGGGAGCTGTTTTTT. This sequence encodes CASSLIGDTNTGELFF.

The chain uses TRBV5-1 and TRBJ1-2; tentative D call: TRBD1 (6 bases). Per the germline V gene, CDR1 is SGHRS and CDR2 is YFSETQ. The CDR3 is made up of 14 amino acids. Trimming cost V 3 bases and J 8 bases, with 17 bases left between them. CDR3 in DNA: TGCGCCAGCAGCTGGACGGGGGCGGCGTCGGGCTACACCTTC. This translates into CASSWTGAASGYTF.

This clone was observed at least ten times. The J gene is TRBJ2-3, the V gene TRBV20-1; TRBD1 aligns across 7 bases. Germline CDR1 reads DFQATT; CDR2 reads SNEGSKA (reference sequence). This CDR3 is built from 13 residues. Losses at the gene ends were 5 bases for V and 6 bases for J; bases not matched to a gene: 8. CDR3 loop: CSAGTVGSDTQYF. In nucleotides, the CDR3 is TGCAGTGCTGGGACAGTTGGGTCGGATACGCAGTATTTT.

V is TRBV7-2 and J is TRBJ1-4; 7 bases are shared with TRBD1. Per germline, CDR1 SGHTA and CDR2 FQGNSA. The CDR3 spans 17 residues. The V segment lost 2 bases and the J segment 6 bases; nucleotides outside the gene matches: 12. CDR3 protein: CASSLSPGQPEDEKLFF. The DNA for the CDR3 is TGTGCCAGCAGCTTATCGCCGGGACAGCCAGAAGATGAAAAACTGTTTTTT.

This clone was detected ten times or more. The CDR3 DNA reads TGTGCCAGCAGTTTTCGTGGGCTAGCGGGAGTCTTCTCTGGGGCCAACGTCCTGACTTTC. Protein sequence: CASSFRGLAGVFSGANVLTF. J is TRBJ2-6 and V is TRBV12-3 or TRBV12-4; 10 nucleotides agree with TRBD2. The CDR3 extends over 20 amino acids. V gave up 3 bases and J gave up 0 bases; unmatched junction bases: 11.

This clone has ten or more counts. The chain links TRBV28 to TRBJ2-3, with 7 bases identical to TRBD2. This CDR3 comprises 16 residues. Germline CDR1 reads MDHEN; CDR2 reads SYDVKM. V trimming: 4 bases; J trimming: 4 bases; junction bases outside the gene matches: 11. The CDR3 region has the DNA TGTGCCAGCAGTTCGGGGACCTTAGCGGGCGCAGATACGCAGTATTTT. Encoded protein: CASSSGTLAGADTQYF. The full variable domain, completed using reference TRBV28 and TRBJ2-3, is DVKVTQSSRYLVKRTGEKVFLECVQDMDHENMFWYRQDPGLGLRLIYFSYDVKMKEKGDIPEGYSVSREKKERFSLILESASTNQTSMYLCASSSGTLAGADTQYFGPGTRLTVL.

There are many counts of this clone. As DNA, the CDR3 is TGTGCCAGCAGCGTAGGTTTGGGCCCCAGGAATGAGCAGTTCTTC. Translation gives CASSVGLGPRNEQFF. The chain employs TRBV9 and TRBJ2-1; D unclear. Germline V gene data show CDR1 as SGDLS and CDR2 as YYNGEE. Trimming removed 0 bases at V and 7 bases at J, with 14 bases between. This CDR3 region has 15 residues.

This clone was counted between two and nine times. V usage is TRBV25-1 and J usage is TRBJ1-1; no firm D call. CDR3 length: 15 amino acids. The germline V gene encodes CDR1 MGHDK and CDR2 SYGVNS. Trimming cost V 4 bases and J 0 bases, with 12 bases left between them. This chain's CDR3 is CASSGASSLNTEAFF. CDR3 in DNA: TGTGCCAGCAGTGGAGCGTCGTCCCTGAACACTGAAGCTTTCTTT.

This clone was seen a few times. The chain employs TRBV12-3 or TRBV12-4 and TRBJ1-1; D unclear. The V end was cut by 3 bases, the J end by 4 bases, with 6 bases between. This CDR3 contains 12 residues. The CDR3 sequence: CASSFGSTEAFF. In DNA, the CDR3 is TGTGCCAGCAGTTTCGGCTCCACTGAAGCTTTCTTT.

This clone was seen only a few times. Written as DNA, the CDR3 is TGTGCCATTAGTTTTGTATCGGCCGGGGAGCTGTTTTTT. It encodes CAISFVSAGELFF. V and J are TRBV28 and TRBJ2-2, with D uncertain. V was clipped by 10 bases and J by 6 bases, with 15 bases between them. Germline-derived CDR1 and CDR2 are MDHEN and SYDVKM. The CDR3 spans 13 residues.

In its sample, this clone was seen a few times. The rearrangement joins TRBV4-2 to TRBJ2-3, with TRBD1 matching 7 bases. After removal of 0 bases from V and 8 bases from J, the junction contained 14 bases not matched to a gene. Germline V CDR1 and CDR2: LGHNA, YNFKEQ. CDR3 length: 17 residues. This chain's CDR3 is CASSQESVALSGGTQYF. The CDR3, as DNA: TGTGCCAGCAGCCAAGAGTCGGTGGCTCTTTCAGGGGGTACGCAGTATTTT.

The chain employs TRBV11-2 and TRBJ2-5; the D gene is possibly TRBD2 (6 bases). Germline loops: CDR1 SGHAT, CDR2 FQNNGV. Trimming removed 0 bases at V and 7 bases at J, with 12 bases between. CDR3 length equals 14 residues. The CDR3 loop is CASSLEVGRGTQYF. CDR3 bases: TGTGCCAGCAGCTTAGAAGTCGGGAGAGGGACCCAGTACTTC.

This clone was seen a few times. The rearrangement joins TRBV4-2 to TRBJ1-3, with 7 bases aligning to TRBD1. The CDR3 extends over 15 amino acids. The V and J ends lost 4 bases and 0 bases, in that order; junction bases with no gene match: 3. Germline CDR1 reads LGHNA; CDR2 reads YNFKEQ. The chain's CDR3 is CASSPAGGSGNTIYF. For the CDR3, the DNA is TGTGCCAGCAGCCCGGCAGGGGGCTCTGGAAACACCATATATTTT.

This clone was recorded at least ten times. The genes are TRBV4-2 and TRBJ2-4, with no clear D. Germline V lookup: CDR1 LGHNA, CDR2 YNFKEQ. This CDR3 has 17 amino acids. V was clipped by 2 bases and J by 0 bases, with 14 bases between them. CDR3 coding DNA: TGTGCCAGCAGCCAAACTCGAGGTCGGAGAGCCAAAAACATTCAGTACTTC. It specifies CASSQTRGRRAKNIQYF.

This clone was observed many times. This chain links TRBV5-4 with TRBJ2-1, with D perhaps TRBD1 (5 bases). The CDR3 contains 13 residues. Germline CDR1 reads SGHNT; CDR2 reads YYREEE (reference sequence). V dropped 4 bases and J dropped 5 bases, with 10 bases sitting between them. CDR3 loop: CASSPDINNEQFF. In DNA form, the CDR3 reads TGTGCCAGCAGCCCGGACATTAACAATGAGCAGTTCTTC. Using reference TRBV5-4 and TRBJ2-1 for the parts outside the CDR3, the full variable domain is ETGVTQSPTHLIKTRGQQVTLRCSSQSGHNTVSWYQQALGQGPQFIFQYYREEENGRGNFPPRFSGLQFPNYSSELNVNALELDDSALYLCASSPDINNEQFFGPGTRLTVL.

This clone was picked up a small number of times. The V call is TRBV20-1, the J call TRBJ2-1; no definite D call. With 1 base removed from V and 4 bases from J, the gap between germline ends came to 14 bases. The CDR3 has 15 amino acids. Germline V gene sequence: CDR1 DFQATT, CDR2 SNEGSKA (reference sequence). The CDR3 loop reads CSARAPALDYNEQFF. The CDR3, as DNA: TGCAGTGCTAGAGCCCCAGCGCTCGATTACAATGAGCAGTTCTTC.

V gene TRBV6-1 combines with J gene TRBJ2-7; TRBD2 aligns across 8 bases. Germline CDR1 MNHNS, CDR2 SASEGT. V was pared by 6 bases and J by 5 bases, with 15 bases of the junction left unmatched. There are 16 residues in the CDR3. The CDR3 DNA follows: TGTGCCAGCAGAAACCACGGGGGGGTCTACCCCCACGAGCAGTACTTC. Amino acid sequence: CASRNHGGVYPHEQYF.

The CDR3 loop reads CASSSVLAGGTGELFF. The CDR3 DNA sequence: TGCGCCAGCAGTTCAGTTCTAGCCGGAGGCACCGGGGAGCTGTTTTTT. V is TRBV5-1 and J is TRBJ2-2; D is possibly TRBD2 (5 bases). Germline lookup yields CDR1 SGHRS and CDR2 YFSETQ. Trimming removed 5 bases from V and 4 bases from J, with 18 bases in between. This CDR3 region has 16 residues.

This clone occurred many times. V is TRBV15 and J is TRBJ1-2, with 8 bases lining up with TRBD1. CDR3 length: 15 residues. J lost 8 bases, V lost 0 bases, and 8 bases had no gene match. The germline V gene encodes CDR1 LNHNV and CDR2 YYDKDF (reference sequence). CDR3 loop: CATSREAGQGDGYTF. The CDR3 DNA reads TGTGCCACCAGCAGAGAGGCAGGACAGGGAGACGGCTACACCTTC.

This clone was counted many times. One junction end does not reproduce the germline sequence, and a read error may be involved. The gene calls are TRBV10-3 and TRBJ1-1; no definite D call. Germline V gene data show CDR1 as ENHRY and CDR2 as SYGVKD. The CDR3 totals 15 residues. The CDR3 DNA sequence: TGTGCCATCAGTGGTTGGACGACGGTTCACACTGAAGTTTTCTTT. Amino acids: CAISGWTTVHTEVFF.

This clone was seen a few times. CDR3 protein: CASSSWQHYGYTF. The CDR3 DNA reads as TGTGCCAGCAGCTCCTGGCAACACTATGGCTACACCTTC. The chain is built from TRBV7-9 and TRBJ1-2; D ambiguous. The V gene lost 4 bases and the J gene lost 3 bases, with 9 bases spanning the gap. Germline V gives CDR1 SEHNR, CDR2 FQNEAQ (reference sequence). CDR3 length: 13 residues.

The V and J genes are TRBV7-9 and TRBJ1-1; the D is unclear. The CDR3 consists of 14 residues. V was trimmed by 10 bases and J by 5 bases, leaving 20 bases between them. Germline V gene sequence: CDR1 SEHNR, CDR2 FQNEAQ (reference sequence). The CDR3 coding sequence is TGTGCCATCTCAATCGGGTGCTTTGGAACTGAAGCTTTCTTT. Protein sequence: CAISIGCFGTEAFF.

A note on this clone: A much larger clone sits a single nucleotide away, making a read error possible. The missing conserved phenylalanine or tryptophan at the end of this CDR3 makes a read error likely. The V call is TRBV11-1, the J call TRBJ1-1, with D uncertain. Germline V gives CDR1 SGHAT, CDR2 FQDESV (reference sequence). V lost 10 bases, J lost 7 bases, and 22 bases lay in between. The CDR3 runs to 14 residues. The CDR3 nucleotides are TGTGCCAACTCGCTAGATCCCGGAGCGCGTGAAGCTTTCCTT. It yields the protein CANSLDPGAREAFL.

This clone has at least ten counts. This sequence joins TRBV10-3 and TRBJ2-3, with unresolved D. The CDR3 totals 13 residues. Trimming removed 7 bases at V and 2 bases at J, with 10 bases between. Looked up from germline, CDR1 is ENHRY and CDR2 is SYGVKD. In nucleotides, the CDR3 is TGTGCCATCAAGGCAGGAGACACAGATACGCAGTATTTT. It encodes CAIKAGDTDTQYF.

This clone showed up many times. This chain connects TRBV30 to TRBJ2-2; 10 bases are shared with TRBD1. Germline CDR1 is GTSNPN and CDR2 is SVGIG (reference sequence). V was pared by 6 bases and J by 5 bases, with 9 bases of the junction left unmatched. The CDR3 runs 15 residues. The DNA for the CDR3 is TGTGCCTGCCCGGCGGAGGGACAGGGGACCGGGGAGCTGTTTTTT. Protein product: CACPAEGQGTGELFF.

This clone was recorded many times. The chain uses TRBV15 and TRBJ1-2; 8 bases align to TRBD1. V lost 0 bases to trimming and J lost 4 bases; unmatched junction nucleotides: 4. Germline V gene lookup returns CDR1 LNHNV and CDR2 YYDKDF (reference sequence). The CDR3 covers 15 residues. The CDR3 region is CATSRDATGAYGYTF. DNA of the CDR3: TGTGCCACCAGCAGAGACGCGACAGGGGCCTATGGCTACACCTTC. The full variable domain, completed using reference TRBV15 and TRBJ1-2, is DAMVIQNPRYQVTQFGKPVTLSCSQTLNHNVMYWYQQKSSQAPKLLFHYYDKDFNNEADTPDNFQSRRPNTSFCFLDIRSPGLGDTAMYLCATSRDATGAYGYTFGSGTRLTVV.

This sequence joins TRBV20-1 and TRBJ2-7; 12 bases map to TRBD2. J lost 2 bases, V lost 5 bases, and 1 base had no gene match. Germline V gene sequence: CDR1 DFQATT, CDR2 SNEGSKA (reference sequence). The CDR3 runs 13 residues. The CDR3 protein is CSASSGRAYEQYV. The CDR3 bases are TGCAGTGCTTCTAGCGGGAGGGCCTACGAGCAGTACGTC.

This clone was recorded many times. This rearrangement joins TRBV20-1 to TRBJ2-1; 8 bases agree with TRBD2. V was pared by 5 bases and J by 6 bases, with 21 bases of the junction left unmatched. This CDR3 is built from 18 residues. CDR1 and CDR2 (germline): DFQATT, SNEGSKA (reference sequence). DNA for the CDR3: TGCAGTGCTCGTCCTACAATTTCCGGGAGGGCCATGGTCAATGAGCAGTTCTTC. This encodes CSARPTISGRAMVNEQFF.

Ten or more counts support this clone. The chain employs TRBV4-1 and TRBJ2-7, with D perhaps TRBD2 (6 bases). Germline V gives CDR1 MGHRA, CDR2 YSYEKL. This CDR3 has 19 amino acids. The V gene lost 2 bases and the J gene lost 0 bases, with 23 bases spanning the gap. CDR3 in DNA: TGCGCCAGCAGCCAAATTTTTACACCGGGACTTCTGAGCTCCTACGAGCAGTACTTC. Encoded protein: CASSQIFTPGLLSSYEQYF.